These T cell receptor beta chains were read from a single sample in a study of Graves' ophthalmopathy and Graves' hyperthyroidism. TCRdb used MiXCR to reprocess the multiplex PCR reads, holding one entry per CDR3 protein. The sample shows some 390,000 distinct CDR3 sequences, around 18% of them seen only once. The specimen was peripheral blood. These receptors were taken from a woman between 18 and 29 years old with Graves' ophthalmopathy. Both conserved end residues are part of each CDR3. A D gene is named only where the DNA matches it firmly. Not every row has a clone size; where given, it reads once, few, many or a size class.

DNA: TGTGCCAGCAGCTTCAGCAGGGTAGGATCCGGGGAGCTGTTTTTT
CDR3: CASSFSRVGSGELFF
V: TRBV11-1
J: TRBJ2-2
D: -
size: many

DNA: TGTGCCAGCAGTTTAGAGAAGTATAGCAATCAGCCCCAGCATTTT
CDR3: CASSLEKYSNQPQHF
V: TRBV28
J: TRBJ1-5
D: -
size: many

DNA: TGTGCCAGCAGCTCTCCGGGGCGTTACGAGCAGTACTTC
CDR3: CASSSPGRYEQYF
V: TRBV7-3
J: TRBJ2-7
D: -
size: many

DNA: TGTGCTAGTGGTTTCCTCCTTCCTACAGATCCCGGGGAGCTGTTTTTT
CDR3: CASGFLLPTDPGELFF
V: TRBV12-5
J: TRBJ2-2
D: -
size: -

DNA: TGTGCCAGCAGCTACGACAGGTACCAGTTCTTC
CDR3: CASSYDRYQFF
V: TRBV5-4
J: TRBJ2-1
D: -
size: many

DNA: TGTGCCAGCAGTGAAGTGTTACAGGTCTCTGGAAACACCATATATTTT
CDR3: CASSEVLQVSGNTIYF
V: TRBV2
J: TRBJ1-3
D: -
size: -

DNA: TGTGCCAGTAGTATGGTCGTCAGGGGAAATCAGCCCCAGCATTTT
CDR3: CASSMVVRGNQPQHF
V: TRBV19
J: TRBJ1-5
D: -
size: many

DNA: TGTGCCAGCAGTTCGTATGACACGTATGGCTACACCTTC
CDR3: CASSSYDTYGYTF
V: TRBV28
J: TRBJ1-2
D: -
size: -

DNA: TGTGCCAGCAGTTACTGGTTGACGAACACTGAAGCTTTCTTT
CDR3: CASSYWLTNTEAFF
V: TRBV6-5
J: TRBJ1-1
D: -
size: -

DNA: TGTGCCACCGGGACCGAGCAGCCCCAGCATTTT
CDR3: CATGTEQPQHF
V: TRBV27
J: TRBJ1-5
D: -
size: many

DNA: TGTGCCAGCAGCGGGACTAGCGGGTCTCCCTACGAGCAGTACTTC
CDR3: CASSGTSGSPYEQYF
V: TRBV6-1
J: TRBJ2-7
D: TRBD2
size: -

DNA: TGCAGTGCTAGACGGGACAGGGGCACCGGGGAGCTGTTTTTT
CDR3: CSARRDRGTGELFF
V: TRBV20-1
J: TRBJ2-2
D: TRBD1
size: many

DNA: TGCAGTGCTAGAGATCACCCCGAGCAGTACTTC
CDR3: CSARDHPEQYF
V: TRBV20-1
J: TRBJ2-7
D: -
size: many

DNA: TGTGCCAGCAGCTTAGCGGGAGGGGGCCACGAGCAGTACTTC
CDR3: CASSLAGGGHEQYF
V: TRBV7-2
J: TRBJ2-7
D: -
size: many

DNA: TGTGCCAGCAGTTTAGGAGAACCCTCTGGAAACACCATATATTTT
CDR3: CASSLGEPSGNTIYF
V: TRBV28
J: TRBJ1-3
D: -
size: many

DNA: TGCAGCGCTGCTACCAGGGAGTACACTGAAGCTTTCTTT
CDR3: CSAATREYTEAFF
V: TRBV29-1
J: TRBJ1-1
D: -
size: many

DNA: TGTGCCAGCAGTTCCCCTAGCGGGAGGGCGGTAGAGACCCAGTACTTC
CDR3: CASSSPSGRAVETQYF
V: TRBV28
J: TRBJ2-5
D: TRBD2
size: -

DNA: TGTGCCAGCAGTCCCTGGGGGGCGGTTAGCCAGCCCCAGCATTTT
CDR3: CASSPWGAVSQPQHF
V: TRBV6-1
J: TRBJ1-5
D: -
size: many

DNA: TGTGCCAGCAGCCGCGGGGGGGCCGGGGAGCTGTTTTTT
CDR3: CASSRGGAGELFF
V: TRBV12-3/TRBV12-4
J: TRBJ2-2
D: TRBD2
size: many